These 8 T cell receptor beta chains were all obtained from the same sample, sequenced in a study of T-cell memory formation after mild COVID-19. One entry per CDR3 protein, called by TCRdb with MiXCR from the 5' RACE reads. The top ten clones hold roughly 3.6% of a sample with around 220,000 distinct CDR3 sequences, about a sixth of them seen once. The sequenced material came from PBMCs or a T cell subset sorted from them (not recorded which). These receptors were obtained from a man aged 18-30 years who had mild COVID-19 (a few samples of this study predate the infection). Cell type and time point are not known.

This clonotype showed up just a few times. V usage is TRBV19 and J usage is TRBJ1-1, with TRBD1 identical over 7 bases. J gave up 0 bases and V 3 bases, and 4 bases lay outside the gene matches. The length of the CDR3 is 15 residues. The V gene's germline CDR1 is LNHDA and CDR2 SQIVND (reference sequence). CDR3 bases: TGTGCCAGTAGTATCTATGGGACAGTGAACACTGAAGCTTTCTTT. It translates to CASSIYGTVNTEAFF.

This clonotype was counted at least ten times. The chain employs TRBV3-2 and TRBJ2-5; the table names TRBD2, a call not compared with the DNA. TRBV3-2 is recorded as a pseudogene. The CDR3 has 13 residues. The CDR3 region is CASSRVVAETQYF. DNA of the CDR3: TGTGCCAGCAGCCGCGTAGTCGCGGAGACCCAGTACTTC.

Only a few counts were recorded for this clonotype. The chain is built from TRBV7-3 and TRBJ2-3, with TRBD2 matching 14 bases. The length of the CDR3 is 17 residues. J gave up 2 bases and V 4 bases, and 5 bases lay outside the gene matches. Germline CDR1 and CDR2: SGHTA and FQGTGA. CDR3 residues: CASSWTSGGTYTDTQYF. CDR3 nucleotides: TGTGCCAGCAGCTGGACTAGCGGGGGGACCTACACAGATACGCAGTATTTT.

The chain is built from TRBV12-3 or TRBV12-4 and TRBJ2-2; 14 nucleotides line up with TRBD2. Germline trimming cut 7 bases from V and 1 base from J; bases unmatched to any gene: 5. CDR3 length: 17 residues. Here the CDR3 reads CASTLGTSGGNTGELFF. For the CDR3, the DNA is TGTGCCAGCACCCTAGGGACTAGCGGGGGGAACACCGGGGAGCTGTTTTTT.

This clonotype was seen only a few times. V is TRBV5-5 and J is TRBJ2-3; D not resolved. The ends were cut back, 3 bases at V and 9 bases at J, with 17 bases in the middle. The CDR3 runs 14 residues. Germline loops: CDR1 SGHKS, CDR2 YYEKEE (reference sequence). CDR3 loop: CASSSTLYQTTQYF. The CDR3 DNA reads TGTGCCAGCAGCTCCACCTTGTACCAGACGACGCAGTATTTT.

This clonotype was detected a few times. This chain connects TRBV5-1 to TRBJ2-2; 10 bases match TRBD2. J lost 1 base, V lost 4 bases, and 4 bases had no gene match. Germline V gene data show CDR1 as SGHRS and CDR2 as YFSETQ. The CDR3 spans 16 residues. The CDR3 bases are TGCGCCAGCAGCCCGCGGACTAGCGGGAACACCGGGGAGCTGTTTTTT. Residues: CASSPRTSGNTGELFF.

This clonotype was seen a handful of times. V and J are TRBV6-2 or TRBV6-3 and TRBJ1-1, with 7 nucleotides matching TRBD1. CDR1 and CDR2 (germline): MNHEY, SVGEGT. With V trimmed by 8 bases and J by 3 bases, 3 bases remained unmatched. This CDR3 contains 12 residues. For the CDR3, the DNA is TGTGCCAGCCGGGACAGCTACACTGAAGCTTTCTTT. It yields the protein CASRDSYTEAFF.

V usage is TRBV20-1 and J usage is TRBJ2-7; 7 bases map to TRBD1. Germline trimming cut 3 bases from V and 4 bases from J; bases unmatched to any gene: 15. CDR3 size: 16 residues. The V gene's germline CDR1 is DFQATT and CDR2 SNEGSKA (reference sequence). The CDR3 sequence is CSASPFLQGPPYEQYF. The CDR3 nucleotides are TGCAGTGCTAGCCCCTTCTTACAGGGGCCCCCTTACGAGCAGTACTTC.